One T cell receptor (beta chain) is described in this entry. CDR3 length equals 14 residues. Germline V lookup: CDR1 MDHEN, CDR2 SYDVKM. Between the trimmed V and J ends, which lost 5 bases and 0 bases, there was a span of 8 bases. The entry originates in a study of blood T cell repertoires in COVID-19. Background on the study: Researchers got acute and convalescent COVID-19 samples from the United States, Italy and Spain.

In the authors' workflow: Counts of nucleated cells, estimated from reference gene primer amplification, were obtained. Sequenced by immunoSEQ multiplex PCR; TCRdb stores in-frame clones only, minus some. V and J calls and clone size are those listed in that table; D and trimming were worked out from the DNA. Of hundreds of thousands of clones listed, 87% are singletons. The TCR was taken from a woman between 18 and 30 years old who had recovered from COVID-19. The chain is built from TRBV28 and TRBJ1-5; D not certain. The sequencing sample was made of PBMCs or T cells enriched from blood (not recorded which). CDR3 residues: CASSPPNSNQPQHF. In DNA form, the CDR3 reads TGTGCCAGCAGTCCCCCAAATAGCAATCAGCCCCAGCATTTT.